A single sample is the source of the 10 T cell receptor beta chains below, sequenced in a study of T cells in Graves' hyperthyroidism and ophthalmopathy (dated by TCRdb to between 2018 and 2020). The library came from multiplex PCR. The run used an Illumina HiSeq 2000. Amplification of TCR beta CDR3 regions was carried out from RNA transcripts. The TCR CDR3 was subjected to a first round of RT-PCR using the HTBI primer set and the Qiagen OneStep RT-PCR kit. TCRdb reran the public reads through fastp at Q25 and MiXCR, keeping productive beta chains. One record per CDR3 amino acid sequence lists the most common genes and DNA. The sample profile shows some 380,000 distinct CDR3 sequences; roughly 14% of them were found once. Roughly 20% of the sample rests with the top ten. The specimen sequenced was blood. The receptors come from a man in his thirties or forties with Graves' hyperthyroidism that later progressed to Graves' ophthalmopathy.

CDR3 DNA: TGTGCCATCAGCAGGGGTGAGAACACTGAAGCTTTCTTT. Its translation is CAISRGENTEAFF. The chain couples TRBV2 to TRBJ1-1, with D perhaps matching TRBD1 (6 bases). The CDR3 is 13 residues long. Trimming stripped 10 bases from V and 1 base from J, with 13 bases between. In germline, CDR1 is SNHLY, CDR2 FYNNEI.

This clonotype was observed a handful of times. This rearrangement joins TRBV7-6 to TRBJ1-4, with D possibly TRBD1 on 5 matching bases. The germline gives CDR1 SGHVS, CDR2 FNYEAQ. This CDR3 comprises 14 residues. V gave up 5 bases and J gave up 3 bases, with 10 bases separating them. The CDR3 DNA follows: TGTGCCAGCAGCCCCGGGGGAGCTAATGAAAAACTGTTTTTT. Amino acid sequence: CASSPGGANEKLFF.

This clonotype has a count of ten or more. CDR3 coding DNA: TGTGCCAGCAGCTCGACACTCACAGATACGCAGTATTTT. As protein: CASSSTLTDTQYF. V gene TRBV5-6 combines with J gene TRBJ2-3; no clear D. CDR1 is SGHDT, CDR2 YYEEEE, per germline. CDR3 length: 13 amino acids. The V gene lost 3 bases and the J gene lost 2 bases, with 7 bases spanning the gap.

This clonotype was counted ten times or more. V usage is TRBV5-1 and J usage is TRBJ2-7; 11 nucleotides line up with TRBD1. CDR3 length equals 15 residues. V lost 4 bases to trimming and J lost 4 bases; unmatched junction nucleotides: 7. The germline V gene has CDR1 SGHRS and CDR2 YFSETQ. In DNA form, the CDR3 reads TGCGCCAGCAGCCCACCGGGACAGGGGGGTTACGAGCAGTACTTC. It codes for CASSPPGQGGYEQYF. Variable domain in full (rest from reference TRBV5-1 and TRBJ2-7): KAGVTQTPRYLIKTRGQQVTLSCSPISGHRSVSWYQQTPGQGLQFLFEYFSETQRNKGNFPGRFSGRQFSNSRSEMNVSTLELGDSALYLCASSPPGQGGYEQYFGPGTRLTVT.

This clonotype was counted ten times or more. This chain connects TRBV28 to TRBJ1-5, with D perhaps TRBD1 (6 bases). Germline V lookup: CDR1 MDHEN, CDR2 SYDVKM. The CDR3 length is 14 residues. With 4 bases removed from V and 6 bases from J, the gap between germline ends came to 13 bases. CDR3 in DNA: TGTGCCAGCAGTTCACAGGGCGTGGGTCAGCCCCAGCATTTT. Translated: CASSSQGVGQPQHF.

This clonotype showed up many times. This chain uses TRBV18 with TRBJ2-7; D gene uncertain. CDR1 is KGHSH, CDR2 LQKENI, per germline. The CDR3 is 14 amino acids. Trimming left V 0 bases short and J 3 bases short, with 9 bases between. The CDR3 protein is CASSPPSLNYEQYF. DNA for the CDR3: TGTGCCAGCTCACCACCGTCACTGAACTACGAGCAGTACTTC.

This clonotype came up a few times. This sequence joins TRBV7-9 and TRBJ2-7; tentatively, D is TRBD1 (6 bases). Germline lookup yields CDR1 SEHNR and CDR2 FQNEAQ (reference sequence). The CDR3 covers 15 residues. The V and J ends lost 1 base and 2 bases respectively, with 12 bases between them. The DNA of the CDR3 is TGTGCCAGCAGCTTAGGCACAGGGTACCCCTACGAGCAGTACTTC. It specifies CASSLGTGYPYEQYF.

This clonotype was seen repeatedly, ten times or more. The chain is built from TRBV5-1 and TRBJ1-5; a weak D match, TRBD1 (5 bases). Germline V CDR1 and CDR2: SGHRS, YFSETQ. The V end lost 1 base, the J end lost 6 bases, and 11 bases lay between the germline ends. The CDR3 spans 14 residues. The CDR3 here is CASSLLGAGQPQHF. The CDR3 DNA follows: TGCGCCAGCAGCTTGCTCGGGGCCGGTCAGCCCCAGCATTTT.

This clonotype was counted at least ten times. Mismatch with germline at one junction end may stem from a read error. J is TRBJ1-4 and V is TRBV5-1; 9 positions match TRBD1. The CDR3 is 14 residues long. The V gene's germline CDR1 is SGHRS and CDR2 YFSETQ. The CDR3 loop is CASSLQGAGEKLFF. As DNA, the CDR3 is TGTGCCAGCAGTTTACAGGGGGCAGGGGAAAAACTGTTTTTT.

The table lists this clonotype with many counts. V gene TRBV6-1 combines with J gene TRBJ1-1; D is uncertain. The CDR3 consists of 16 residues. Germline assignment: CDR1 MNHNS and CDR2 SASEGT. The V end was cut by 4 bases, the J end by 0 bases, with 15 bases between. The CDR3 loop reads CASSGGLPSLNTEAFF. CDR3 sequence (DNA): TGTGCCAGCAGTGGAGGATTACCCAGTTTGAACACTGAAGCTTTCTTT.